The 30 T cell receptor beta chains given below trace back to one sample, sequenced in a study of CD8+ T cells in alopecia areata. In each case, RNA was isolated and then reverse transcribed into cDNA as the sequencing template. TCRdb's copy holds only in-frame clones and misses some; the assay was immunoSEQ multiplex PCR. Among roughly 220,000 clones listed, approximately 70% were seen once. Regarding treatment: oral pan-JAK inhibitor, 5-10 mg twice daily. This material consisted of CD4+ T cells sorted from blood, taken around week 44, from a patient treated with tofacitinib. These receptor sequences come from a human donor with alopecia areata.

Notes on this clone: The junction departs from germline at one end; a sequencing error may be responsible. The rearrangement links TRBV7-2 to TRBJ2-4; 11 nucleotides match TRBD1. From germline, CDR1 is SGHTA and CDR2 FQGNSA. This CDR3 region has 12 residues. The chain's CDR3 is CASSEMDRGLSF. The CDR3 DNA follows: TGTGCCAGCAGCGAAATGGACAGGGGGCTAAGCTTC.

The gene calls are TRBV29-1 and TRBJ2-7; no definite D call. Germline loops: CDR1 SQVTM, CDR2 ANQGSEA. V lost 7 bases to trimming and J lost 5 bases, with 18 bases between them. This CDR3 has 13 amino acids. The CDR3 region is CSAATRISHEQYF. Written as DNA, the CDR3 is TGCAGCGCCGCGACGAGGATATCTCACGAGCAGTACTTC.

In DNA form, the CDR3 reads TGTGCCAGCAGGGACAGGGGGGGATATGGCTACACCTTC. Translating gives CASRDRGGYGYTF. The chain carries TRBV2 and TRBJ1-2, with 10 bases that match TRBD1. The CDR3 consists of 13 residues. Per the germline V gene, CDR1 is SNHLY and CDR2 is FYNNEI. J was trimmed by 5 bases and V by 6 bases; bases with no gene match: 3.

DNA for the CDR3: TGTGCCACCACCTCAGGGGGAGATACGCAGTATTTT. Protein: CATTSGGDTQYF. The chain is built from TRBV15 and TRBJ2-3, with TRBD1 matching over 7 bases. The length of the CDR3 is 12 residues. The V gene end was trimmed by 7 bases and the J gene end by 5 bases; junction bases not matched to a gene: 3. The germline V gene has CDR1 LNHNV and CDR2 YYDKDF (reference sequence).

The chain joins TRBV27 to TRBJ2-1; weak D call: TRBD2 (7 bases). Germline CDR1 and CDR2: MNHEY and SMNVEV (reference sequence). The CDR3 extends over 15 amino acids. V shed 6 bases and J shed 6 bases, with 18 bases lying between them. The CDR3 spells CASRPSAGAGNEQFF. The CDR3 coding sequence is TGTGCCAGCAGACCCTCCGCGGGGGCTGGCAATGAGCAGTTCTTC.

The table lists this clone with a few counts. The chain recombines TRBV30 with TRBJ2-5, with a weak D call TRBD1 (5 bases). Germline-derived CDR1 and CDR2 are GTSNPN and SVGIG (reference sequence). This CDR3 has 14 residues. V was pared by 3 bases and J by 1 base, with 12 bases between. CDR3 nucleotide sequence: TGTGCCTGGAGGGAAGGACAATTCCAAGAGACCCAGTACTTC. This translates into CAWREGQFQETQYF.

The rearrangement links TRBV7-8 to TRBJ2-1; 8 bases map to TRBD1. The CDR3 runs 14 residues. V lost 5 bases to trimming and J lost 7 bases; unmatched junction nucleotides: 7. CDR1 is SGHVS, CDR2 FQNEAQ, per germline. Here the CDR3 DNA reads TGTGCCAGCAGCGCAAGACAGGGGATGAATGAGCAGTTCTTC. Amino acids: CASSARQGMNEQFF.

The V and J genes are TRBV28 and TRBJ2-7; 7 bases agree with TRBD2. CDR3 size: 13 residues. CDR1 is MDHEN and CDR2 is SYDVKM in the germline V gene. With V trimmed by 8 bases and J by 6 bases, 10 bases remained unmatched. Here the CDR3 reads CASRGGVAREQYF. In nucleotides, the CDR3 is TGTGCCAGCCGTGGGGGGGTTGCCCGCGAGCAGTACTTC.

The chain links TRBV29-1 to TRBJ2-2, with D possibly being TRBD2 (5 bases). CDR1 is SQVTM, CDR2 ANQGSEA, per germline. The CDR3 runs to 11 residues. The V gene lost 8 bases and the J gene lost 5 bases, with 9 bases spanning the gap. The CDR3 DNA is TGCAGCTTTCGAGGGACCGGGGAGCTGTTTTTT. Translation gives CSFRGTGELFF.

This clone was recorded a few times. The gene calls are TRBV30 and TRBJ1-5, with D perhaps TRBD1 (5 bases). Germline CDR1 GTSNPN, CDR2 SVGIG (reference sequence). The germline V and J ends were trimmed by 6 bases and 5 bases, with 14 bases remaining between them. The CDR3 spans 13 residues. The CDR3: CACAQGADQPQHF. The CDR3 DNA reads as TGTGCCTGCGCCCAAGGGGCGGATCAGCCCCAGCATTTT.

This clone has a single count. The V and J genes are TRBV29-1 and TRBJ1-1, with D possibly matching TRBD1 (6 bases). CDR1 and CDR2 from the germline V gene are SQVTM and ANQGSEA. Trimming took off 4 bases at V and 2 bases at J, with 11 bases between the two ends. The CDR3 is 13 residues long. This CDR3 is CSVARDINTEAFF. The CDR3 region has the DNA TGCAGCGTTGCGAGGGACATAAACACTGAAGCTTTCTTT.

This clone was counted only a few times. This chain connects TRBV9 to TRBJ1-1; D is undetermined. V was cut by 0 bases and J by 6 bases, with 12 bases left in between. The CDR3 runs to 14 residues. Germline CDR1 SGDLS, CDR2 YYNGEE. For the CDR3, the DNA is TGTGCCAGCAGCGTAGGGTCCGTAAGGTCTGAAGCTTTCTTT. Amino acids: CASSVGSVRSEAFF.

This clone showed up just a few times. J is TRBJ1-6 and V is TRBV7-2, with 7 bases aligning to TRBD1. The trim removed 6 bases at V and 9 bases at J, leaving 5 bases unmatched. CDR1 is SGHTA, CDR2 FQGNSA, per germline. This CDR3 comprises 13 residues. The CDR3 region is CASRPGQASPLHF. CDR3 coding DNA: TGTGCCAGCAGACCTGGACAGGCTTCACCCCTCCACTTT.

The chain links TRBV7-2 to TRBJ2-7; 7 bases fit TRBD2. V lost 6 bases, J lost 3 bases, and 11 bases stayed unmatched. Looked up from germline, CDR1 is SGHTA and CDR2 is FQGNSA. This CDR3 contains 15 residues. CDR3 loop: CASRPGHSGGYEQYF. The DNA of the CDR3 is TGTGCCAGCAGACCCGGACACTCGGGGGGCTACGAGCAGTACTTC.

The V call is TRBV2, the J call TRBJ2-2, with 12 bases that match TRBD1. CDR3 length: 16 residues. V lost 6 bases and J lost 6; bases outside the gene matches: 8. Germline V lookup: CDR1 SNHLY, CDR2 FYNNEI. The CDR3 DNA follows: TGTGCCAGCAGAGTGGGGGACAGGGGGCTCGCCGGGGAGCTGTTTTTT. Protein product: CASRVGDRGLAGELFF.

The J gene is TRBJ2-5, the V gene TRBV7-3, with D perhaps TRBD1 (5 bases). This CDR3 has 15 amino acids. CDR1 SGHTA and CDR2 FQGTGA come from the germline V gene. The germline V and J ends were trimmed by 2 bases and 2 bases, with 12 bases remaining between them. The CDR3 loop reads CASSLSGNKQETQYF. The CDR3 DNA reads TGTGCCAGCAGCTTATCAGGGAACAAACAAGAGACCCAGTACTTC.

A single count supports this clone. The V call is TRBV29-1, the J call TRBJ1-3; D remains unclear. The CDR3 covers 14 residues. Germline CDR1 reads SQVTM; CDR2 reads ANQGSEA. V was pared by 4 bases and J by 0 bases, with 10 bases between. The CDR3 is CSVVAGNSGNTIYF. Written as DNA, the CDR3 is TGCAGCGTTGTGGCAGGAAACTCTGGAAACACCATATATTTT.

The gene calls are TRBV27 and TRBJ2-1; TRBD1 agrees at 7 bases. In germline, CDR1 is MNHEY, CDR2 SMNVEV (reference sequence). V lost 8 bases to trimming and J lost 6 bases; unmatched junction nucleotides: 10. The CDR3 is made up of 14 amino acids. The CDR3 bases are TGTGCCAGCGGACAACAGGGGAAACCCAATGAGCAGTTCTTC. It encodes CASGQQGKPNEQFF.

This clone is a singleton in its sample. The V call is TRBV30, the J call TRBJ1-1; 7 nucleotides match TRBD1. Trimming cost V 3 bases and J 4 bases; bases outside gene matches: 5. The CDR3 is 13 residues long. Germline assignment: CDR1 GTSNPN and CDR2 SVGIG (reference sequence). The DNA for the CDR3 is TGTGCCTGGAGGGCAGGGGGATTCACTGAAGCTTTCTTT. As protein: CAWRAGGFTEAFF.

V and J are TRBV4-1 and TRBJ1-1; the match to TRBD1 covers 12 bases. The V gene's germline CDR1 is MGHRA and CDR2 YSYEKL. This CDR3 comprises 17 residues. V lost 0 bases, J lost 11 bases, and 13 bases stayed unmatched. As DNA, the CDR3 is TGCGCCAGCAGCCAAGATGTGAAAATGGGACAGGGGGCGAGGGCTTTCTTT. Translated: CASSQDVKMGQGARAFF.

V is TRBV6-5 and J is TRBJ1-2; possible D gene TRBD1, 5 bases. Germline V gene sequence: CDR1 MNHEY, CDR2 SVGAGI. The CDR3 runs to 14 residues. With 2 bases removed from V and 2 bases from J, the gap between germline ends came to 9 bases. DNA for the CDR3: TGTGCCAGCAGTTACGGGGGGAACAACTATGGCTACACCTTC. Protein product: CASSYGGNNYGYTF.

The gene calls are TRBV7-9 and TRBJ1-6; D is undetermined. With 10 bases removed from V and 7 bases from J, the gap between germline ends came to 20 bases. CDR1 is SEHNR, CDR2 FQNEAQ, per germline (reference sequence). CDR3 length equals 15 residues. As DNA, the CDR3 is TGTGCCACCCGGACGGTATCAACCTTAAATTCACCCCTCCACTTT. It translates to CATRTVSTLNSPLHF. The full variable domain, completed using reference TRBV7-9 and TRBJ1-6, is DTGVSQNPRHKITKRGQNVTFRCDPISEHNRLYWYRQTLGQGPEFLTYFQNEAQLEKSRLLSDRFSAERPKGSFSTLEIQRTEQGDSAMYLCATRTVSTLNSPLHFGNGTRLTVT.

A remark on this clone: The same CDR3 is also encoded by other DNA sequences in this sample. The chain employs TRBV19 and TRBJ2-1, with TRBD1 as a possible D gene (6 bases). CDR1 and CDR2 (germline): LNHDA, SQIVND (reference sequence). V dropped 9 bases and J dropped 2 bases, with 11 bases sitting between them. This CDR3 is built from 13 residues. CDR3 coding DNA: TGTGCCAGCCGAGGGGGAACCTACAATGAGCAGTTCTTC. It is translated as CASRGGTYNEQFF. Full variable domain (missing parts from reference TRBV19 and TRBJ2-1): DGGITQSPKYLFRKEGQNVTLSCEQNLNHDAMYWYRQDPGQGLRLIYYSQIVNDFQKGDIAEGYSVSREKKESFPLTVTSAQKNPTAFYLCASRGGTYNEQFFGPGTRLTVL.

The genes are TRBV4-1 and TRBJ1-5; 7 nucleotides match TRBD1. Germline CDR1 and CDR2: MGHRA and YSYEKL. V shed 0 bases, J shed 5 bases, and the junction held 4 bases outside the gene matches. CDR3 length equals 15 residues. Here the CDR3 reads CASSQDGDRYQPQHF. For the CDR3, the DNA is TGCGCCAGCAGCCAAGATGGGGACAGATATCAGCCCCAGCATTTT.

The chain uses TRBV11-2 and TRBJ1-2; 8 bases fit TRBD1. The V gene's germline CDR1 is SGHAT and CDR2 FQNNGV. CDR3 length: 14 amino acids. With V trimmed by 5 bases and J by 4 bases, 6 bases remained unmatched. In DNA, the CDR3 is TGTGCCAGCAGCGTGGACAGGGTGGGCTATGGCTACACCTTC. It encodes CASSVDRVGYGYTF.

As DNA, the CDR3 is TGTGCCAGCAGCTTAGCAGGGCGCGACACTGAAGCTTTCTTT. Protein product: CASSLAGRDTEAFF. The V gene is TRBV7-9, the J gene TRBJ1-1; D ambiguous. The CDR3 is made up of 14 amino acids. Germline CDR1 is SEHNR and CDR2 is FQNEAQ (reference sequence). Trimming cost V 0 bases and J 3 bases, with 8 bases left between them.

V is TRBV7-2 and J is TRBJ1-4; unclear D gene. This CDR3 region has 12 residues. CDR1 SGHTA and CDR2 FQGNSA come from the germline V gene. The V end was cut by 8 bases, the J end by 4 bases, with 8 bases between. The CDR3: CASQDLNEKLFF. The CDR3 coding sequence is TGTGCCAGCCAGGACCTTAATGAAAAACTGTTTTTT. The full variable domain, rest sourced from reference TRBV7-2 and TRBJ1-4, is GAGVSQSPSNKVTEKGKDVELRCDPISGHTALYWYRQSLGQGLEFLIYFQGNSAPDKSGLPSDRFSAERTGGSVSTLTIQRTQQEDSAVYLCASQDLNEKLFFGSGTQLSVL.

The rearrangement uses TRBV29-1 and TRBJ1-1; TRBD1 matches at 8 bases. Germline values: CDR1 SQVTM, CDR2 ANQGSEA. Unmatched junction bases numbered 7, after V lost 7 bases and J lost 6 bases. CDR3 size: 12 residues. CDR3 protein: CSARTGMSEAFF. The CDR3 bases are TGCAGCGCACGGACAGGGATGTCTGAAGCTTTCTTT.

This clone occurred a few times. This chain connects TRBV2 to TRBJ1-2, with 7 bases aligning to TRBD1. This CDR3 has 15 residues. J gave up 4 bases and V 5 bases, and 10 bases lay outside the gene matches. Per the germline V gene, CDR1 is SNHLY and CDR2 is FYNNEI. The CDR3 region has the DNA TGTGCCAGCAGTTCGGGACAGCCGATCCCCTATGGCTACACCTTC. Encoded protein: CASSSGQPIPYGYTF.

About this clone: At the DNA level, this CDR3 is encoded by other sequences in the same sample as well. This sequence joins TRBV5-1 and TRBJ1-1, with D unresolved. CDR1 and CDR2 (germline): SGHRS, YFSETQ. V dropped 0 bases and J dropped 1 base, with 4 bases sitting between them. The CDR3 is 13 residues long. Here the CDR3 reads CASSLGGNTEAFF. In DNA form, the CDR3 reads TGCGCCAGCAGCTTGGGGGGGAACACTGAAGCTTTCTTT.